This entry lists 19 T cell receptor beta chains sequenced from one sample in a study of T-cell reconstitution after alpha-beta-depleted transplantation in children. Molecular barcoding with unique molecular identifiers was used for the TCRbeta library. MiXCR, run by TCRdb on the PCR reads, gives a single entry per CDR3 protein. Among about 200,000 distinct CDR3 sequences listed, just over 14% were seen once. This specimen consisted of PBMCs from the stem cell graft donor, obtained from the stem cell graft. These receptor sequences come from a human donor who donated a stem cell graft to a child with acute lymphoblastic leukemia.

A note on this clonotype: Possible read error: a much larger clone is one base away. The chain uses TRBV5-6 and TRBJ2-4; TRBD1 might be the D (5 bases). From germline, CDR1 is SGHDT and CDR2 YYEEEE. CDR3 length: 17 amino acids. For the CDR3, the DNA is TGTGCCAGCAGCTTCGAGAAAGTCGTTGGGGCCAAAAACAGTCAGTACTTC. Encoded protein: CASSFEKVVGAKNSQYF.

This clonotype was counted a few times. V and J are TRBV5-1 and TRBJ2-5, with a tentative D call TRBD2 (5 bases). Between the trimmed V and J ends, which lost 0 bases and 4 bases, there was a span of 7 bases. The CDR3 is made up of 13 amino acids. Germline assignment: CDR1 SGHRS and CDR2 YFSETQ. The CDR3 spells CASSLERVETQYF. DNA of the CDR3: TGCGCCAGCAGCTTGGAGAGGGTAGAGACCCAGTACTTC.

The chain is built from TRBV10-3 and TRBJ1-6; D possibly corresponds to TRBD1 (5 bases). CDR1 is ENHRY and CDR2 is SYGVKD in the germline V gene. This CDR3 is 12 amino acids long. V was clipped by 7 bases and J by 12 bases, with 13 bases between them. CDR3 bases: TGTGCCATCAATGGGGGTAGTGGACCCCTCCACTTT. This codes for CAINGGSGPLHF.

This clonotype was recorded many times. V gene TRBV7-9 combines with J gene TRBJ1-1; D possibly corresponds to TRBD1 (6 bases). CDR1 is SEHNR and CDR2 is FQNEAQ in the germline V gene (reference sequence). V lost 0 bases and J 7 bases, leaving 15 bases between the germline ends. CDR3 length: 15 amino acids. CDR3 sequence: CASSLAFVRGDEAFF. As DNA, the CDR3 is TGTGCCAGCAGCTTAGCATTTGTCAGGGGAGATGAAGCTTTCTTT.

The V gene is TRBV4-2, the J gene TRBJ2-1, with a tentative D call TRBD2 (5 bases). Trimming cost V 1 base and J 2 bases, with 9 bases left between them. CDR1 is LGHNA, CDR2 YNFKEQ, per germline. The CDR3 has 15 residues. CDR3: CASSQGLATYNEQFF. The DNA for the CDR3 is TGTGCCAGCAGCCAAGGGTTAGCGACCTACAATGAGCAGTTCTTC.

The table lists this clonotype with many counts. The chain carries TRBV5-1 and TRBJ2-5; 8 bases align to TRBD2. The J segment lost 2 bases and the V segment lost 0 bases, leaving 3 bases of the junction unmatched. Germline assignment: CDR1 SGHRS and CDR2 YFSETQ. The CDR3 has 15 amino acids. The CDR3 here is CASSLGASGQETQYF. The CDR3 DNA reads TGCGCCAGCAGCTTGGGGGCTAGCGGGCAAGAGACCCAGTACTTC.

This clonotype has a handful of counts. The rearrangement links TRBV4-1 to TRBJ1-5; D call uncertain. With 2 bases removed from V and 7 bases from J, the gap between germline ends came to 21 bases. This CDR3 has 17 residues. Looked up from germline, CDR1 is MGHRA and CDR2 is YSYEKL. Here the CDR3 reads CASSQPLLSRVQQPQHF. CDR3 bases: TGCGCCAGCAGCCAACCGCTATTGTCCCGTGTACAACAGCCCCAGCATTTT.

This clonotype occurred many times. Written as DNA, the CDR3 is TGTGCCAGCAACAGCAACAATCAGCCCCAGCATTTT. Translating it yields CASNSNNQPQHF. This sequence joins TRBV7-9 and TRBJ1-5; D is unresolved. The CDR3 is 12 residues long. V shed 7 bases and J shed 3 bases, with 7 bases lying between them. The germline V gene encodes CDR1 SEHNR and CDR2 FQNEAQ (reference sequence).

This clonotype has a count of ten or more. The chain couples TRBV10-3 to TRBJ1-6, with D hard to call. Trimming took off 3 bases at V and 7 bases at J, with 22 bases between the two ends. The length of the CDR3 is 18 residues. Germline CDR1 and CDR2: ENHRY and SYGVKD. The CDR3 region has the DNA TGTGCCATCAGTGAAAAGGGCGATCCTTTTTTTCCGAATTCACCCCTCCACTTT. As protein: CAISEKGDPFFPNSPLHF.

This clonotype has a handful of counts. The J gene is TRBJ2-7, the V gene TRBV27, with D perhaps matching TRBD1 or TRBD2 (5 bases each). Trimming cost V 5 bases and J 3 bases, with 11 bases left between them. The CDR3 extends over 13 amino acids. Germline CDR1 and CDR2: MNHEY and SMNVEV (reference sequence). The CDR3 loop reads CASSTGPIYEQYF. The DNA of the CDR3 is TGTGCCAGCAGTACGGGACCGATCTACGAGCAGTACTTC.

There are a few counts of this clonotype. An end of the junction differs from the germline gene, which may be a read error. The chain carries TRBV7-9 and TRBJ2-2; either TRBD1 or TRBD2 may fit D (5 bases each). From germline, CDR1 is SEHNR and CDR2 FQNEAQ (reference sequence). This CDR3 comprises 16 residues. The CDR3: CASSLSRDLNAGELFF. For the CDR3, the DNA is TGTGCCAGCAGCTTGAGCCGGGACCTGAACGCCGGGGAGCTGTTTTTT.

This clonotype has a count of ten or more. This chain joins TRBV5-1 and TRBJ1-6; 8 nucleotides line up with TRBD1. Unmatched junction bases numbered 7, after V lost 5 bases and J lost 9 bases. This CDR3 region has 14 residues. The germline CDR1 and CDR2 sequences are SGHRS and YFSETQ. CDR3 in DNA: TGCGCCAGCAGACAGGGGACAGGCGTTTCACCCCTCCACTTT. Translation gives CASRQGTGVSPLHF.

The V call is TRBV7-2, the J call TRBJ2-5, with 10 bases aligning to TRBD2. CDR1 and CDR2 (germline): SGHTA, FQGNSA. J was trimmed by 1 base and V by 1 base; bases with no gene match: 6. This CDR3 has 17 residues. CDR3 in DNA: TGTGCCAGCAGCTTAGTCGGTACTAGCGGGGCCCAAGAGACCCAGTACTTC. This sequence encodes CASSLVGTSGAQETQYF.

This clonotype was counted many times. This chain joins TRBV6-1 and TRBJ1-1; perhaps TRBD1 as D (5 bases). V lost 6 bases, J lost 4 bases, and 15 bases lay in between. This CDR3 is 14 amino acids long. CDR1 and CDR2 (germline): MNHNS, SASEGT. CDR3 region: CASSSDGGGTEAFF. In nucleotides, the CDR3 is TGTGCCAGCAGCTCCGACGGGGGGGGCACTGAAGCTTTCTTT.

This clonotype was recorded many times. The J gene is TRBJ2-2, the V gene TRBV20-1, with D maybe TRBD1 (6 bases). The V end was cut by 3 bases, the J end by 6 bases, with 20 bases between. The CDR3 spans 16 residues. CDR1 DFQATT and CDR2 SNEGSKA come from the germline V gene (reference sequence). CDR3 residues: CSARGASRRGAGELFF. For the CDR3, the DNA is TGCAGTGCTAGGGGGGCGAGCCGAAGGGGTGCCGGGGAGCTGTTTTTT.

This chain links TRBV5-4 with TRBJ2-3; TRBD2 matches at 7 bases. The CDR3 loop spans 15 amino acids. Per the germline V gene, CDR1 is SGHNT and CDR2 is YYREEE (reference sequence). The V gene end was trimmed by 4 bases and the J gene end by 2 bases; junction bases not matched to a gene: 7. CDR3 sequence reads: CASSPHLADTDTQYF. CDR3 nucleotide sequence: TGTGCCAGCAGCCCTCACCTAGCGGACACAGATACGCAGTATTTT.

J is TRBJ2-3 and V is TRBV5-1; TRBD2 agrees at 13 bases. In germline, CDR1 is SGHRS, CDR2 YFSETQ. CDR3 length equals 17 residues. The J segment lost 7 bases and the V segment lost 4 bases, leaving 12 bases of the junction unmatched. This chain's CDR3 is CASSGSLAGGVGYTQYF. In DNA, the CDR3 is TGCGCCAGCAGCGGGTCACTAGCGGGAGGGGTTGGATATACGCAGTATTTT.

This clonotype was counted at least ten times. V is TRBV20-1 and J is TRBJ2-3; D is unclear. Trimming removed 3 bases from V and 4 bases from J, with 8 bases in between. The CDR3 loop spans 12 amino acids. Germline CDR1 reads DFQATT; CDR2 reads SNEGSKA (reference sequence). The CDR3 DNA reads as TGCAGTGCTAGGAGAGATGCAGATACGCAGTATTTT. It translates to CSARRDADTQYF.

The sample holds many counts of this clonotype. The chain links TRBV12-3 or TRBV12-4 to TRBJ2-7; D possibly corresponds to TRBD1 (7 bases). The CDR3 is 15 amino acids. Trimming took off 6 bases at V and 4 bases at J, with 19 bases between the two ends. CDR3 protein: CASSLYQGGRYEQYF. The DNA for the CDR3 is TGTGCCAGCAGCCTCTATCAGGGGGGTCGGTACGAGCAGTACTTC.